This paragraph reports one TCR beta chain. No antigen is known for it. These data come from a study of CXCR3-negative and CXCR3-positive naive CD8 T cells. Study-level findings and limits: Each naive subset displayed comparably high diversity, whereas memory CD8+ cells displayed much lower diversity. Most assays used freshly isolated PBMCs, as cryopreservation partially reduced CXCR3.

CDR3 length: 14 amino acids. Germline CDR1 is MDHEN and CDR2 is SYDVKM. Researchers reported sorting every CD8+ T cell subset in triplicate, 250,000 to 300,000 cells per sort. CD45RO-CCR7+CD27+CD95- expression identified naive CD8+ T cells. Libraries of TRB cDNA were made by 5' RACE and carried UMIs. Reprocessing the 5' RACE reads, TCRdb reports a single entry for every CDR3 protein and omits DNA. Its listing shows 45,000 to 60,000 distinct CDR3 sequences. This sequence originates from a human donor in good health. Some clones in this sample may be carry-over from other donors' samples. J is TRBJ2-7 and V is TRBV28; the D gene TCRdb calls, TRBD1, cannot be checked with no DNA. The specimen was naive CXCR3- CD8+ T cells from blood. Subset indicated: CD45RO-CCR7+CD27+CD95- naive CD8+ T cells lacking CXCR3 (TNR3-). The CDR3: CASRLPGQIYEQYF. Full variable domain (outside the CDR3, taken from reference TRBV28 and TRBJ2-7): DVKVTQSSRYLVKRTGEKVFLECVQDMDHENMFWYRQDPGLGLRLIYFSYDVKMKEKGDIPEGYSVSREKKERFSLILESASTNQTSMYLCASRLPGQIYEQYFGPGTRLTVT.